One T cell receptor (beta chain) is described in this entry. The sample comes from a study of cytomegalovirus exposure and HLA in healthy donors. A multiplex PCR was run with 60 Vbeta primers and 13 Jbeta primers. Original processing methods: A follow-up analysis tallied 73 million or so unique TCR beta chains, roughly 11 million shared. The protocol was immunoSEQ multiplex PCR, while the TCRdb copy is restricted to in-frame clones and leaves out a portion. V and J calls and clone size are as listed in that table; D and trimming were resolved from the DNA. This sample lists around 140,000 clones; its ten largest clones have about 2.2%. The specimen was PBMCs. This sequence originates from a woman aged 18-29 years in good health and CMV-seronegative.

CDR3 DNA: TGCAGCGTTGAAGTTCAGGGGCTGGGGACTGAAGCTTTCTTT. This codes for CSVEVQGLGTEAFF. The V call is TRBV29-1, the J call TRBJ1-1; D is perhaps TRBD1 (6 bases). The germline CDR1 and CDR2 sequences are SQVTM and ANQGSEA. Trimming pared 1 base from V and 5 bases from J, leaving 14 bases between. The length of the CDR3 is 14 residues.